A single sample is the source of the 32 T cell receptor beta chains below, sequenced in a study of blood T cell repertoires in COVID-19. Sequencing used immunoSEQ multiplex PCR; TCRdb keeps in-frame clones, though not all of them. The sample records about 240,000 clones, 87% being singletons. Sequencing was carried out using peripheral blood. The receptors originated from a man in his sixties who had recovered from COVID-19.

The rearrangement uses TRBV3-1 (or the pseudogene TRBV3-2) and TRBJ2-5; TRBD1 is a possible D gene (7 bases). Germline V CDR1 and CDR2: LGHDT, YNNKEL (reference sequence). The CDR3 loop spans 14 amino acids. With 8 bases removed from V and 2 bases from J, the gap between germline ends came to 15 bases. DNA for the CDR3: TGTGCCAGCCTCGTTTCAGGGGGGCAAGAGACCCAGTACTTC. Protein product: CASLVSGGQETQYF.

This sequence joins TRBV2 and TRBJ1-5, with 8 bases that match TRBD1. V gave up 5 bases and J gave up 7 bases; unmatched junction bases: 7. This CDR3 is 14 amino acids long. Germline V gene lookup returns CDR1 SNHLY and CDR2 FYNNEI. CDR3 sequence reads: CASSQTGGRQPQHF. CDR3 DNA: TGTGCCAGCAGTCAAACAGGGGGGAGGCAGCCCCAGCATTTT.

V and J are TRBV5-1 and TRBJ1-2, with D possibly being TRBD1 (5 bases). The CDR3 loop spans 15 amino acids. Per the germline V gene, CDR1 is SGHRS and CDR2 is YFSETQ. Deletions cut 4 bases from V and 2 bases from J, with 15 bases between. The CDR3 region is CASSPGVGSNYGYTF. In DNA, the CDR3 is TGCGCCAGCAGCCCGGGGGTAGGCTCCAACTATGGCTACACCTTC.

V gene TRBV24-1 combines with J gene TRBJ2-2; the D gene is possibly TRBD2 (7 bases). Trimming removed 7 bases from V and 3 bases from J, with 11 bases in between. The length of the CDR3 is 14 residues. Germline-derived CDR1 and CDR2 are KGHDR and SFDVKD. In DNA form, the CDR3 reads TGTGCCACCAGAGGGGGGGCCCACACCGGGGAGCTGTTTTTT. It translates to CATRGGAHTGELFF.

This clone came up once. The chain combines TRBV2 with TRBJ1-5; TRBD1 agrees at 10 bases. V was clipped by 6 bases and J by 5 bases; unmatched bases: 7. The CDR3 runs 15 residues. Germline V lookup: CDR1 SNHLY, CDR2 FYNNEI. CDR3 amino acids: CASRTGGDSYQPQHF. DNA of the CDR3: TGTGCCAGCAGGACAGGGGGCGATTCGTATCAGCCCCAGCATTTT.

The chain combines TRBV5-4 with TRBJ1-2; 7 nucleotides agree with TRBD1. The CDR3 extends over 15 amino acids. Looked up from germline, CDR1 is SGHNT and CDR2 is YYREEE (reference sequence). J was trimmed by 4 bases and V by 5 bases; bases with no gene match: 11. CDR3 sequence reads: CASRTGTALLYGYTF. In DNA, the CDR3 is TGTGCCAGCAGAACCGGGACAGCCCTGCTCTATGGCTACACCTTC.

With respect to this clone: This may be a read error, as it is one base from a much larger clone. The gene calls are TRBV27 and TRBJ2-7, with 8 bases that match TRBD2. Trimming removed 6 bases from V and 3 bases from J; junction bases left unmatched: 7. Germline CDR1 MNHEY, CDR2 SMNVEV (reference sequence). The CDR3 spans 14 residues. The CDR3 coding sequence is TGTGCCAGCAGCCCCTACCGGGGGGGCTACGAGCAGTACTTC. This translates into CASSPYRGGYEQYF.

The chain links TRBV11-3 to TRBJ2-2, with TRBD2 identical over 7 bases. V dropped 3 bases and J dropped 5; count of bases not matched to a gene: 9. The germline gives CDR1 SGHNT, CDR2 YENEEA. CDR3 length equals 16 residues. CDR3 sequence: CASSFRGGGATGELFF. The CDR3 region has the DNA TGTGCCAGCAGCTTTAGGGGCGGGGGAGCGACCGGGGAGCTGTTTTTT.

The chain links TRBV28 to TRBJ2-1; 10 bases fit TRBD1. The CDR3 has 15 amino acids. V shed 7 bases, J shed 6 bases, and the junction held 9 bases outside the gene matches. CDR1 and CDR2 from the germline V gene are MDHEN and SYDVKM. The CDR3 loop reads CASIEGTGVFNEQFF. The CDR3 DNA reads TGTGCCAGCATTGAGGGGACAGGGGTGTTCAATGAGCAGTTCTTC.

This chain connects TRBV18 to TRBJ2-5, with TRBD1 as a possible D gene (5 bases). The CDR3 has 13 amino acids. V gave up 6 bases and J gave up 3 bases, with 11 bases separating them. In germline, CDR1 is KGHSH, CDR2 LQKENI. The CDR3 region has the DNA TGTGCCAGCTCCTCTGACAGAAAAGAGACCCAGTACTTC. This encodes CASSSDRKETQYF.

The chain joins TRBV6-5 to TRBJ1-1; D is uncertain. V was trimmed by 10 bases and J by 2 bases, leaving 8 bases between them. The CDR3 sequence is 11 residues long. Germline lookup yields CDR1 MNHEY and CDR2 SVGAGI. The CDR3, as DNA: TGTGCCATCACAGATAACACTGAAGCTTTCTTT. Translated, it gives CAITDNTEAFF.

The chain recombines TRBV25-1 with TRBJ2-7; D possibly corresponds to TRBD1 (6 bases). The germline V gene encodes CDR1 MGHDK and CDR2 SYGVNS. The CDR3 is 14 residues long. V was shortened by 7 bases and J by 2 bases, with 15 bases between the two germline ends. The CDR3 here is CASTMEDSTYEQYF. The CDR3 DNA is TGTGCCAGCACTATGGAGGACAGCACCTACGAGCAGTACTTC.

This chain links TRBV3-1 (or the pseudogene TRBV3-2) with TRBJ2-1; 8 bases are a match to TRBD2. The CDR3 totals 16 residues. Germline V gives CDR1 LGHDT, CDR2 YNNKEL (reference sequence). Trimming at V came to 1 base and at J to 4 bases, leaving 6 bases not matched to a gene. In nucleotides, the CDR3 is TGTGCCAGCAGCCAAGTCGGCGGGGGGCTGTACAATGAGCAGTTCTTC. Its protein product is CASSQVGGGLYNEQFF.

The CDR3 DNA reads as TGTGCCACCAGTGATCCTGGGGACAGTAAAAACTATGGCTACACCTTC. Translating gives CATSDPGDSKNYGYTF. The rearrangement joins TRBV24-1 to TRBJ1-2; 7 positions match TRBD1. This CDR3 has 16 residues. Trimming removed 3 bases from V and 2 bases from J; junction bases left unmatched: 8. The germline gives CDR1 KGHDR, CDR2 SFDVKD.

The V gene is TRBV5-6, the J gene TRBJ1-1; 10 bases align to TRBD1. The CDR3 runs to 15 residues. From germline, CDR1 is SGHDT and CDR2 YYEEEE. V trimming: 2 bases; J trimming: 5 bases; junction bases outside the gene matches: 6. For the CDR3, the DNA is TGTGCCAGCAGCTTTGGGACAGGGGCGAGTACTGAAGCTTTCTTT. It translates to CASSFGTGASTEAFF.

This chain links TRBV27 with TRBJ1-6; 10 bases are shared with TRBD1. The germline V gene has CDR1 MNHEY and CDR2 SMNVEV (reference sequence). The CDR3 contains 14 residues. Germline trimming cut 5 bases from V and 10 bases from J; bases unmatched to any gene: 5. In DNA, the CDR3 is TGTGCCAGCAGTAGCAGACAGGGGGCCTCACCCCTCCACTTT. This translates into CASSSRQGASPLHF.

The rearrangement joins TRBV11-2 to TRBJ2-1; TRBD2 might be the D (5 bases). Deletions cut 2 bases from V and 4 bases from J, with 12 bases between. Germline CDR1 and CDR2: SGHAT and FQNNGV. The CDR3 is 15 amino acids. As DNA, the CDR3 is TGTGCCAGCAGCTTATTTGCGGGCGGTTACAATGAGCAGTTCTTC. Protein sequence: CASSLFAGGYNEQFF.

The V call is TRBV24-1, the J call TRBJ2-2; 9 bases agree with TRBD1. CDR1 and CDR2 (germline): KGHDR, SFDVKD. This CDR3 comprises 17 residues. J gave up 0 bases and V 7 bases, and 8 bases lay outside the gene matches. The CDR3 loop is CATSWTGENSNTGELFF. CDR3 in DNA: TGTGCCACCAGCTGGACAGGGGAGAACTCGAACACCGGGGAGCTGTTTTTT.

The V and J genes are TRBV3-1 (or the pseudogene TRBV3-2) and TRBJ1-2; tentative D call: TRBD1 (6 bases). This CDR3 spans 15 amino acids. Trimming pared 0 bases from V and 9 bases from J, leaving 17 bases between. Germline V gene sequence: CDR1 LGHDT, CDR2 YNNKEL (reference sequence). The CDR3 reads CASSQDLRGSFRYTF. CDR3 bases: TGTGCCAGCAGCCAAGATCTGAGGGGGTCCTTTCGCTACACCTTC.

The rearrangement uses TRBV9 and TRBJ1-2; D is unresolved. Trimming pared 4 bases from V and 3 bases from J, leaving 16 bases between. Germline V gene lookup returns CDR1 SGDLS and CDR2 YYNGEE. The CDR3 totals 15 residues. The DNA for the CDR3 is TGTGCCAGCAGCCCCGGCGAGGGCAGCTACTATGGCTACACCTTC. It encodes CASSPGEGSYYGYTF.

The rearrangement uses TRBV5-1 and TRBJ1-1, with 8 bases matching TRBD1. The length of the CDR3 is 15 residues. J lost 5 bases, V lost 0 bases, and 6 bases had no gene match. Germline CDR1 reads SGHRS; CDR2 reads YFSETQ. DNA for the CDR3: TGCGCCAGCAGCTTGGGGACAGGGAGGAAGACTGAAGCTTTCTTT. Translated, it gives CASSLGTGRKTEAFF.

The rearrangement uses TRBV27 and TRBJ2-2; weak D call: TRBD2 (5 bases). Germline V gives CDR1 MNHEY, CDR2 SMNVEV (reference sequence). CDR3 size: 14 residues. The germline V and J ends were trimmed by 5 bases and 1 base, with 8 bases remaining between them. CDR3 sequence reads: CASSIGLNTGELFF. DNA for the CDR3: TGTGCCAGCAGTATAGGACTGAACACCGGGGAGCTGTTTTTT.

The chain combines TRBV9 with TRBJ2-2; 8 bases map to TRBD1. The trim removed 5 bases at V and 8 bases at J, leaving 14 bases unmatched. From germline, CDR1 is SGDLS and CDR2 YYNGEE. This CDR3 is built from 16 residues. CDR3 bases: TGTGCCAGCAGTATCGATGGACAGGGTATTTTGGGGGAGCTGTTTTTT. Translation gives CASSIDGQGILGELFF.

Turning to this clone: The same CDR3 arises from other DNA sequences in this sample as well. The chain employs TRBV29-1 and TRBJ1-2; 8 nucleotides align to TRBD1. V lost 1 base and J lost 7; bases outside the gene matches: 8. Germline V CDR1 and CDR2: SQVTM, ANQGSEA. The CDR3 has 14 amino acids. DNA of the CDR3: TGCAGCGTTGAAGGGGCAGGGGGCCGGGGTGGCTACACCTTC. Its translation: CSVEGAGGRGGYTF.

This rearrangement joins TRBV3-1 (or the pseudogene TRBV3-2) to TRBJ2-1, with D uncertain. From germline, CDR1 is LGHDT and CDR2 YNNKEL (reference sequence). The CDR3 covers 11 residues. The V end was cut by 3 bases, the J end by 7 bases, with 4 bases between. CDR3 protein: CASSHLNEQFF. In nucleotides, the CDR3 is TGTGCCAGCAGCCATCTTAATGAGCAGTTCTTC.

The chain links TRBV5-1 to TRBJ1-5; tentatively, D is TRBD1 (5 bases). Germline-derived CDR1 and CDR2 are SGHRS and YFSETQ. Trimming took 0 bases from V and 0 from J, leaving 10 bases between them. The CDR3 extends over 16 amino acids. CDR3 in amino acids: CASSLGGDPSNQPQHF. The CDR3 DNA sequence: TGCGCCAGCAGCTTGGGGGGGGACCCTAGCAATCAGCCCCAGCATTTT.

The CDR3 spells CASSQVRAGGQQQYF. The DNA of the CDR3 is TGTGCCAGCAGCCAAGTAAGGGCGGGGGGGCAGCAGCAGTATTTT. This chain connects TRBV3-1 (or the pseudogene TRBV3-2) to TRBJ2-3, with 9 bases that match TRBD2. Per the germline V gene, CDR1 is LGHDT and CDR2 is YNNKEL (reference sequence). The CDR3 is made up of 15 amino acids. V gave up 1 base and J gave up 11 bases; unmatched junction bases: 10.

J is TRBJ1-5 and V is TRBV5-6, with TRBD1 identical over 10 bases. The ends lost 5 bases at V and 4 bases at J; junction bases unmatched: 6. CDR1 and CDR2 (germline): SGHDT, YYEEEE. The CDR3 covers 15 residues. This chain's CDR3 is CASRKGQGRNQPQHF. CDR3 DNA sequence: TGTGCCAGCAGAAAGGGACAGGGGAGAAATCAGCCCCAGCATTTT.

V is TRBV5-1 and J is TRBJ1-2, with TRBD1 identical over 11 bases. The CDR3 consists of 15 residues. J gave up 8 bases and V 4 bases, and 10 bases lay outside the gene matches. Germline V lookup: CDR1 SGHRS, CDR2 YFSETQ. CDR3 residues: CASSLLGTGGYGYTF. The DNA of the CDR3 is TGCGCCAGCAGCCTGCTTGGGACAGGGGGTTACGGCTACACCTTC.

The chain carries TRBV27 and TRBJ1-1; 8 bases are shared with TRBD1. J was trimmed by 6 bases and V by 5 bases; bases with no gene match: 11. CDR1 and CDR2 (germline): MNHEY, SMNVEV (reference sequence). CDR3 length equals 15 residues. Here the CDR3 DNA reads TGTGCCAGCAGTAGAAAATACAGGGGGGGGGCTGAAGCTTTCTTT. Translating it yields CASSRKYRGGAEAFF.

The chain recombines TRBV6-5 with TRBJ2-3; TRBD2 agrees at 8 bases. The CDR3 is 14 amino acids. V was pared by 8 bases and J by 7 bases, with 11 bases of the junction left unmatched. Germline V gives CDR1 MNHEY, CDR2 SVGAGI. CDR3 in amino acids: CASGLIAGGNTQYF. The CDR3 DNA follows: TGTGCCAGCGGACTTATTGCGGGGGGAAATACGCAGTATTTT.

This clone was detected only once. The chain employs TRBV27 and TRBJ2-7; 8 bases agree with TRBD2. Germline V lookup: CDR1 MNHEY, CDR2 SMNVEV (reference sequence). The CDR3 runs 15 residues. The trim removed 3 bases at V and 2 bases at J, leaving 6 bases unmatched. The CDR3 protein is CASSFQRGPPYEQYV. In DNA form, the CDR3 reads TGTGCCAGCAGTTTCCAGCGGGGGCCACCCTACGAGCAGTACGTC.